What follows are 21 T cell receptor beta chains derived from one specimen sequenced in a study of T-cell reconstitution after alpha-beta-depleted transplantation in children listed by TCRdb under 2016. The method was PCR. The reads were generated on an Illumina HiSeq 2500. TCR library preparation used molecular barcoding, with unique molecular identifiers applied to normalize quantification of the TCRbeta repertoire. TCRdb redid the processing of the public reads, applying fastp at Q25 and MiXCR, and retained in-frame beta chains. Entries are consolidated by CDR3 protein sequence, retaining the most common genes and DNA. The sample table lists about 72,000 distinct CDR3 sequences, just under 7.5% of them with a count of one. Around 2.6% of the sample rests with the top ten. Sample: PBMCs from the stem cell graft donor, taken from the stem cell graft. These receptors were taken from a human donor who donated a stem cell graft to a child with acute lymphoblastic leukemia.

V and J are TRBV29-1 and TRBJ2-1; D possibly corresponds to TRBD1 (6 bases). Trimming shortened V by 7 bases and J by 6 bases, and 10 bases separated the two germline ends. The CDR3 totals 11 residues. Germline CDR1 SQVTM, CDR2 ANQGSEA. As DNA, the CDR3 is TGCAGCGCCGGGACAACCAATGAGCAGTTCTTC. Protein: CSAGTTNEQFF.

Turning to this clonotype: The junction does not match germline at one end; this may be a read error. The genes are TRBV19 and TRBJ2-4, with unresolved D. CDR3 length: 15 residues. Germline CDR1 LNHDA, CDR2 SQIVND (reference sequence). CDR3 loop: CASKADVTGWDIQYF. The CDR3 nucleotides read TGTGCTAGTAAGGCGGACGTGACGGGTTGGGACATTCAGTACTTC.

In this sample, this clonotype turned up many times. The chain employs TRBV6-5 and TRBJ1-5; 7 positions agree with TRBD1. The CDR3 totals 14 residues. V lost 8 bases to trimming and J lost 2 bases; unmatched junction nucleotides: 6. Germline CDR1 and CDR2: MNHEY and SVGAGI. The CDR3 coding sequence is TGTGCCAGCTTACAGGGGACGGGCAATCAGCCCCAGCATTTT. Translation: CASLQGTGNQPQHF.

This clonotype has at least ten counts. V is TRBV5-1 and J is TRBJ1-2; 8 bases are a match to TRBD1. Trimming at V came to 4 bases and at J to 3 bases, leaving 2 bases not matched to a gene. Germline V gives CDR1 SGHRS, CDR2 YFSETQ. The CDR3 runs to 13 residues. CDR3 DNA sequence: TGCGCCAGCAGCATGGACAGGGACTATGGCTACACCTTC. Its translation is CASSMDRDYGYTF.

This clonotype was observed a few times. CDR3: CASSVVGTGGRELFF. CDR3 nucleotides: TGTGCCAGCAGCGTGGTAGGGACAGGGGGCCGGGAGCTGTTTTTT. The chain recombines TRBV12-3 or TRBV12-4 with TRBJ2-2, with 12 nucleotides matching TRBD1. The trim removed 6 bases at V and 9 bases at J, leaving 8 bases unmatched. The CDR3 length is 15 residues.

This chain joins TRBV12-5 and TRBJ2-2; D could derive from TRBD1 or TRBD2 (5 bases each). Germline V gene lookup returns CDR1 LGHNT and CDR2 FRNRAP. The V end lost 2 bases, the J end lost 7 bases, and 17 bases lay between the germline ends. This CDR3 contains 16 residues. The CDR3 loop is CASGLNPETGGGELFF. For the CDR3, the DNA is TGTGCTAGTGGTTTGAACCCTGAGACTGGGGGCGGGGAGCTGTTTTTT. The entire variable domain, with the rest obtained from reference TRBV12-5 and TRBJ2-2, is as follows: DARVTQTPRHKVTEMGQEVTMRCQPILGHNTVFWYRQTMMQGLELLAYFRNRAPLDDSGMPKDRFSAEMPDATLATLKIQPSEPRDSAVYFCASGLNPETGGGELFFGEGSRLTVL.

This clonotype was detected ten times or more. The chain recombines TRBV27 with TRBJ1-4; D not certain. V dropped 4 bases and J dropped 3 bases, with 9 bases sitting between them. The CDR3 runs to 14 residues. The germline CDR1 and CDR2 sequences are MNHEY and SMNVEV (reference sequence). The CDR3 DNA follows: TGTGCCAGCAGTTCATATATAGCTAATGAAAAACTGTTTTTT. Translation gives CASSSYIANEKLFF.

This clonotype was seen repeatedly, ten times or more. The chain couples TRBV5-4 to TRBJ2-1; possible D gene TRBD2, 5 bases. V lost 5 bases to trimming and J lost 5 bases, with 11 bases between them. The CDR3 has 13 residues. CDR1 and CDR2 (germline): SGHNT, YYREEE (reference sequence). The CDR3 sequence is CASRVSGNNEQFF. Written as DNA, the CDR3 is TGTGCCAGCAGGGTGAGCGGTAACAATGAGCAGTTCTTC. Full variable domain (rest looked up from reference TRBV5-4 and TRBJ2-1): ETGVTQSPTHLIKTRGQQVTLRCSSQSGHNTVSWYQQALGQGPQFIFQYYREEENGRGNFPPRFSGLQFPNYSSELNVNALELDDSALYLCASRVSGNNEQFFGPGTRLTVL.

The genes are TRBV6-1 and TRBJ2-7; D remains unclear. Germline values: CDR1 MNHNS, CDR2 SASEGT. The ends were cut back, 2 bases at V and 0 bases at J, with 14 bases in the middle. This CDR3 is 16 amino acids long. The DNA for the CDR3 is TGTGCCAGCAGTGAAACAAGGCCGTCGAGCTCCTACGAGCAGTACTTC. Protein: CASSETRPSSSYEQYF.

This clonotype was detected ten times or more. The V gene is TRBV9, the J gene TRBJ2-2; D may be TRBD2 (5 bases). This CDR3 is built from 14 residues. The germline V gene encodes CDR1 SGDLS and CDR2 YYNGEE. Between the trimmed V and J ends, which lost 0 bases and 7 bases, there was a span of 10 bases. CDR3 in DNA: TGTGCCAGCAGCGTAGAGCTAGCCCTCGGGGAGCTGTTTTTT. Translation gives CASSVELALGELFF.

This clonotype has ten or more counts. The V gene is TRBV28, the J gene TRBJ1-4, with D unclear. Per germline, CDR1 MDHEN and CDR2 SYDVKM. Trimming removed 6 bases at V and 10 bases at J, with 24 bases between. CDR3 length equals 16 residues. The DNA of the CDR3 is TGTGCCAGCAGCCGACCAATAGGAGGGATTGGTGCAAAACTGTTTTTT. It specifies CASSRPIGGIGAKLFF. The full variable domain, in which reference TRBV28 and TRBJ1-4 provide the parts outside the CDR3, is DVKVTQSSRYLVKRTGEKVFLECVQDMDHENMFWYRQDPGLGLRLIYFSYDVKMKEKGDIPEGYSVSREKKERFSLILESASTNQTSMYLCASSRPIGGIGAKLFFGSGTQLSVL.

Turning to this clonotype: An end of the junction does not agree with germline; a read error may underlie this. The gene calls are TRBV5-1 and TRBJ2-2; D perhaps matches TRBD2 (6 bases). Germline V gene sequence: CDR1 SGHRS, CDR2 YFSETQ. This CDR3 region has 13 residues. The CDR3 loop reads CASSPRGTGEQFF. The CDR3 bases are TGCGCCAGCAGCCCACGGGGGACCGGGGAGCAGTTTTTT.

The V and J genes are TRBV7-9 and TRBJ2-7; tentatively, D is TRBD1 or TRBD2 (6 bases each). Germline lookup yields CDR1 SEHNR and CDR2 FQNEAQ (reference sequence). The V end was cut by 8 bases, the J end by 2 bases, with 16 bases between. The CDR3 runs to 14 residues. CDR3 sequence (DNA): TGTGCCAGCGTCATGGCCGGGGGCCCCTACGAGCAGTACTTC. Translating gives CASVMAGGPYEQYF.

This clonotype turned up a few times. The chain is built from TRBV11-2 and TRBJ2-1; D unclear. CDR1 is SGHAT and CDR2 is FQNNGV in the germline V gene. The CDR3 is made up of 13 amino acids. With 3 bases removed from V and 9 bases from J, the gap between germline ends came to 12 bases. The CDR3 bases are TGTGCCAGCAGCTTCAGGCGGTTTAGTGAGCAGTTCTTC. Its protein is CASSFRRFSEQFF.

This clonotype has a count of ten or more. V usage is TRBV5-1 and J usage is TRBJ2-7; TRBD2 matches 11 bases. Germline V gene lookup returns CDR1 SGHRS and CDR2 YFSETQ. Unmatched junction bases numbered 7, after V lost 4 bases and J lost 7 bases. CDR3 length equals 14 residues. The CDR3 coding sequence is TGCGCCAGCAGCGAGACTAGCGGGGCGAAGGAGCAGTACTTC. Amino acids: CASSETSGAKEQYF.

There are a few counts of this clonotype. The rearrangement links TRBV3-1 to TRBJ2-2; tentatively, D is TRBD2 (6 bases). Between the trimmed V and J ends, which lost 4 bases and 2 bases, there was a span of 14 bases. CDR3 length equals 16 residues. In germline, CDR1 is LGHDT, CDR2 YNNKEL (reference sequence). In DNA, the CDR3 is TGTGCCAGCAGCCCATTTCACGGGAGTAACACCGGGGAGCTGTTTTTT. This sequence encodes CASSPFHGSNTGELFF.

The sample holds many counts of this clonotype. The chain uses TRBV9 and TRBJ2-1; maybe TRBD2 (6 bases). In germline, CDR1 is SGDLS, CDR2 YYNGEE. There are 15 residues in the CDR3. The V and J ends lost 2 bases and 6 bases respectively, with 15 bases between them. The CDR3 is CASSVRDSLFNEQFF. DNA for the CDR3: TGTGCCAGCAGCGTCCGGGACTCGCTATTCAATGAGCAGTTCTTC.

In this sample, this clonotype turned up a few times. The chain links TRBV7-9 to TRBJ1-2; no reliable D call. CDR3 size: 12 residues. Trimming removed 7 bases at V and 7 bases at J, with 13 bases between. Germline V gene lookup returns CDR1 SEHNR and CDR2 FQNEAQ (reference sequence). The CDR3 loop is CASTSGGGGYTF. CDR3 DNA: TGTGCCAGCACCTCAGGTGGCGGTGGCTACACCTTC.

This clonotype was recorded at least ten times. The chain joins TRBV25-1 to TRBJ2-7, with TRBD2 matching 7 bases. The CDR3 extends over 12 amino acids. CDR1 is MGHDK and CDR2 is SYGVNS in the germline V gene. V was pared by 6 bases and J by 7 bases, with 6 bases of the junction left unmatched. CDR3: CASSREVGEQYF. The DNA of the CDR3 is TGTGCCAGCAGCCGGGAGGTGGGGGAGCAGTACTTC.

This clonotype was counted many times. The chain carries TRBV20-1 and TRBJ2-7, with a possible D match to TRBD1 (7 bases). Looked up from germline, CDR1 is DFQATT and CDR2 is SNEGSKA (reference sequence). The CDR3 is 15 residues long. V was shortened by 6 bases and J by 7 bases, with 25 bases between the two germline ends. CDR3 bases: TGCAGTGCAAAAGACAGGGAGGCTGTTTGGTGGGAGCAGTACTTC. Translated, it gives CSAKDREAVWWEQYF.

This clonotype was detected many times. V is TRBV5-1 and J is TRBJ2-1; 10 nucleotides line up with TRBD2. Germline values: CDR1 SGHRS, CDR2 YFSETQ. V lost 5 bases to trimming and J lost 2 bases; unmatched junction nucleotides: 4. The length of the CDR3 is 15 residues. CDR3 in DNA: TGCGCCAGCAGGGATAGCGGGGGGCCCTACAATGAGCAGTTCTTC. Its translation is CASRDSGGPYNEQFF.